The 20 T cell receptor beta chains below were found in one sample sequenced in a study of T-cell memory formation after mild COVID-19. TCRdb processed the 5' RACE reads anew with MiXCR; each CDR3 protein has one entry. The sample has a few hundred thousand distinct CDR3 sequences; 20% are singletons. The specimen sequenced was PBMCs or a T cell subset sorted from them (not recorded which). The receptors here all came from a man younger than 35 who had mild COVID-19 (a few samples of this study predate the infection). Cell type and time point are not known.

The gene calls are TRBV19 and TRBJ2-7; no definite D call. The CDR3 extends over 13 amino acids. V gave up 5 bases and J gave up 3 bases, with 11 bases separating them. Germline V gene data show CDR1 as LNHDA and CDR2 as SQIVND (reference sequence). The DNA for the CDR3 is TGTGCCAGTAGTTATAACTTCGACTACGAGCAGTACTTC. This sequence encodes CASSYNFDYEQYF.

On this clonotype: The germline gene is not matched at one end of the junction; a read error may be the cause. The genes are TRBV6-5 and TRBJ2-1; TRBD2 matches at 14 bases. CDR1 is MNHEY, CDR2 SVGAGI, per germline. The CDR3 consists of 16 residues. The CDR3 nucleotides are TGTTCCAGCAGCCCCAGGGGACTAGCGGGGGTGGATGAGCAGTTCTTC. Translating gives CSSSPRGLAGVDEQFF.

The chain is built from TRBV10-3 and TRBJ2-1, with D possibly TRBD1 on 5 matching bases. V was cut by 2 bases and J by 10 bases, with 15 bases left in between. In germline, CDR1 is ENHRY, CDR2 SYGVKD. The CDR3 is made up of 14 amino acids. The CDR3 sequence: CAISEGPREREQFF. For the CDR3, the DNA is TGTGCCATCAGTGAGGGACCCAGGGAACGGGAGCAGTTCTTC.

The chain recombines TRBV5-4 with TRBJ2-1; the match to TRBD1 covers 8 bases. CDR1 and CDR2 (germline): SGHNT, YYREEE (reference sequence). The CDR3 extends over 16 amino acids. Losses at the gene ends were 4 bases for V and 1 base for J; bases not matched to a gene: 7. The CDR3 DNA reads as TGTGCCAGCAGCGTCCGGACAGGGCCATCCTACAATGAGCAGTTCTTC. Translation: CASSVRTGPSYNEQFF. The complete variable domain, with remaining parts taken from reference TRBV5-4 and TRBJ2-1, reads ETGVTQSPTHLIKTRGQQVTLRCSSQSGHNTVSWYQQALGQGPQFIFQYYREEENGRGNFPPRFSGLQFPNYSSELNVNALELDDSALYLCASSVRTGPSYNEQFFGPGTRLTVL.

This clonotype was detected a few times. This sequence joins TRBV12-3 or TRBV12-4 and TRBJ2-3, with D possibly called TRBD1 or TRBD2 (5 bases each). V shed 6 bases and J shed 9 bases, with 13 bases lying between them. The CDR3 spans 12 residues. The CDR3 sequence: CASRVEGLTQYF. The DNA for the CDR3 is TGTGCCAGCAGAGTAGAGGGGCTAACGCAGTATTTT.

The chain links TRBV5-5 to TRBJ2-1, with 13 positions matching TRBD2. There are 16 residues in the CDR3. The J segment lost 8 bases and the V segment lost 3 bases, leaving 8 bases of the junction unmatched. Germline V CDR1 and CDR2: SGHKS, YYEKEE (reference sequence). The chain's CDR3 is CASSSLAGGPVHEQFF. The CDR3 bases are TGTGCCAGCAGCTCACTAGCGGGGGGGCCCGTCCATGAGCAGTTCTTC.

Concerning this clonotype itself: A read error may account for a junction end that differs from germline. The chain has TRBV7-6 and TRBJ2-5; either TRBD1 or TRBD2 may supply D (5 bases each). The CDR3 covers 15 residues. CDR1 and CDR2 (germline): SGHVS, FNYEAQ. The CDR3 nucleotides read TGTGCCAGCAGCTTAGGGTCCCCGGTTACGGGGACCAAGTACTTC. The encoded protein is CASSLGSPVTGTKYF.

This clonotype was observed a few times. The CDR3 reads CASRLGGGITEQFF. DNA of the CDR3: TGCGCCAGCAGATTAGGAGGGGGGATTACTGAGCAGTTCTTC. The J gene is TRBJ2-1, the V gene TRBV5-1; D may match TRBD1 or TRBD2 (6 bases each). CDR1 is SGHRS and CDR2 is YFSETQ in the germline V gene. The CDR3 runs to 14 residues. Trimming stripped 5 bases from V and 9 bases from J, with 18 bases between.

The chain is built from TRBV7-9 and TRBJ1-1, with D uncertain. Trimming pared 7 bases from V and 1 base from J, leaving 13 bases between. This CDR3 has 14 amino acids. Germline V CDR1 and CDR2: SEHNR, FQNEAQ (reference sequence). CDR3 coding DNA: TGTGCCAGCATCAGTGAACACCCGAACACTGAAGCTTTCTTT. Its translation is CASISEHPNTEAFF.

This clonotype has a handful of counts. V usage is TRBV7-8 and J usage is TRBJ2-5, with unresolved D. V lost 3 bases and J lost 3, with 11 bases in between. This CDR3 has 14 amino acids. Germline loops: CDR1 SGHVS, CDR2 FQNEAQ. The CDR3 sequence: CASSFRLAEETQYF. CDR3 bases: TGTGCCAGCAGCTTTAGGTTGGCGGAAGAGACCCAGTACTTC. Combining the CDR3 with reference TRBV7-8 and TRBJ2-5 gives the whole variable domain GAGVSQSPRYKVAKRGQDVALRCDPISGHVSLFWYQQALGQGPEFLTYFQNEAQLDKSGLPSDRFFAERPEGSVSTLKIQRTQQEDSAVYLCASSFRLAEETQYFGPGTRLLVL.

This clonotype occurred many times. The V and J genes are TRBV14 and TRBJ2-1, with D hard to call. CDR1 is SGHDN and CDR2 is FVKESK in the germline V gene. V shed 6 bases and J shed 9 bases, with 9 bases lying between them. There are 11 residues in the CDR3. The CDR3 sequence is CASRRTGEQFF. The CDR3 coding sequence is TGTGCCAGCAGGAGGACGGGTGAGCAGTTCTTC.

The CDR3 DNA is TGCAGTGCTCAGGTCCCATTATTTAACTATGGCTACACCTTC. Its protein product is CSAQVPLFNYGYTF. The genes are TRBV20-1 and TRBJ1-2, with D unclear. Germline CDR1 is DFQATT and CDR2 is SNEGSKA (reference sequence). This CDR3 has 14 residues. Trimming shortened V by 5 bases and J by 1 base, and 14 bases separated the two germline ends.

V and J are TRBV7-8 and TRBJ1-2, with TRBD1 identical over 10 bases. The germline V gene encodes CDR1 SGHVS and CDR2 FQNEAQ. V shed 5 bases and J 3 bases; nucleotides not matched to a gene: 15. This CDR3 comprises 18 residues. CDR3 DNA sequence: TGTGCCAGCAGCATCACTCCGGGACAGGGGCGAGGGTACTATGGCTACACCTTC. As protein: CASSITPGQGRGYYGYTF.

This clonotype was seen many times. The V call is TRBV7-9, the J call TRBJ1-5; D remains unclear. Trimming stripped 5 bases from V and 5 bases from J, with 10 bases between. The V gene's germline CDR1 is SEHNR and CDR2 FQNEAQ (reference sequence). This CDR3 is built from 13 residues. CDR3 amino acids: CASSPDGDQPQHF. The CDR3 nucleotides read TGTGCCAGCAGCCCAGACGGGGATCAGCCCCAGCATTTT.

This clonotype has just a few counts. The rearrangement joins TRBV12-3 or TRBV12-4 to TRBJ2-6; no reliable D call. This CDR3 has 17 amino acids. Between the trimmed V and J ends, which lost 1 base and 0 bases, there was a span of 10 bases. The CDR3: CASSLGAFLSGANVLTF. CDR3 coding DNA: TGTGCCAGCAGTTTAGGGGCTTTCCTCTCTGGGGCCAACGTCCTGACTTTC.

This clonotype was detected a few times. The rearrangement uses TRBV4-3 and TRBJ2-3; 12 nucleotides match TRBD2. The CDR3 runs 15 residues. The V gene end was trimmed by 3 bases and the J gene end by 6 bases; junction bases not matched to a gene: 4. CDR1 LGHNA and CDR2 YSLEER come from the germline V gene. As DNA, the CDR3 is TGCGCCAGCAGCCAGCTAGCGGGGGGGCCTGATACGCAGTATTTT. Amino acids: CASSQLAGGPDTQYF.

DNA for the CDR3: TGCAGCGCACGGGCAACTGAAGCTTTCTTT. Amino acids: CSARATEAFF. The rearrangement joins TRBV29-1 to TRBJ1-1; the D is unclear. The CDR3 is 10 amino acids. Per the germline V gene, CDR1 is SQVTM and CDR2 is ANQGSEA. Between the trimmed V and J ends, which lost 7 bases and 5 bases, there was a span of 8 bases.

As for this clonotype: At one end, the junction sequence differs from germline, possibly due to a read error. This chain connects TRBV29-1 to TRBJ2-2, with TRBD2 as a possible D gene (5 bases). The CDR3 runs 11 residues. Germline values: CDR1 SQVTM, CDR2 ANQGSEA. The CDR3: CSVAVTGEPFF. The CDR3 bases are TGCAGCGTTGCGGTTACCGGGGAGCCGTTTTTT.

This clonotype has only a few counts. The rearrangement uses TRBV21-1 and TRBJ1-3. TRBV21-1 is a pseudogene segment. The CDR3 has 15 amino acids. CDR3 amino acids: CASKNGSTGWNTIYF. In nucleotides, the CDR3 is TGTGCCAGCAAAAACGGGAGTACAGGTTGGAACACCATATATTTT.

This clonotype has more than one count but fewer than ten. V and J are TRBV5-1 and TRBJ1-1; 9 bases line up with TRBD1. The ends lost 3 bases at V and 4 bases at J; junction bases unmatched: 13. The CDR3 runs 17 residues. Germline-derived CDR1 and CDR2 are SGHRS and YFSETQ. The CDR3 sequence is CASSWLRPGQGSTEAFF. For the CDR3, the DNA is TGCGCCAGCAGCTGGCTGAGACCGGGACAGGGCAGCACTGAAGCTTTCTTT.